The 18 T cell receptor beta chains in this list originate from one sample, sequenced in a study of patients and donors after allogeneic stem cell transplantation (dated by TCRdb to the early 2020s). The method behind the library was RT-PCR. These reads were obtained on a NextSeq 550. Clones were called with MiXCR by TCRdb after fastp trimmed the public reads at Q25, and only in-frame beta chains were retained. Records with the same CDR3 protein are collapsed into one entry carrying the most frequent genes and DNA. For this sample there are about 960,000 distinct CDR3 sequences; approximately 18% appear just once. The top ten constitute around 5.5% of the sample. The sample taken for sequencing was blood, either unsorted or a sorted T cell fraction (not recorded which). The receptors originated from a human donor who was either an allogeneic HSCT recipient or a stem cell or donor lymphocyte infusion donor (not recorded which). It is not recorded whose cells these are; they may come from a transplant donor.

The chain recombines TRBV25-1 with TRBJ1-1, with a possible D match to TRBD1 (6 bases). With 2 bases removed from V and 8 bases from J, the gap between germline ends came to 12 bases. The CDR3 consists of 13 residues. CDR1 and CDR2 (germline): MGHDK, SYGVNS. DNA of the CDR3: TGTGCCAGCAGTGAAAGAGGGGGAGAAGAAGCTTTCTTT. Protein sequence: CASSERGGEEAFF.

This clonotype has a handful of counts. This CDR3 reads CASSPRSGQLNSPLHF. As DNA, the CDR3 is TGTGCCAGCAGCCCTCGCTCGGGACAGTTAAATTCACCCCTCCACTTT. V gene TRBV7-2 combines with J gene TRBJ1-6, with 7 bases aligning to TRBD1. The V gene end was trimmed by 5 bases and the J gene end by 7 bases; junction bases not matched to a gene: 11. Germline CDR1 reads SGHTA; CDR2 reads FQGNSA. CDR3 length: 16 amino acids.

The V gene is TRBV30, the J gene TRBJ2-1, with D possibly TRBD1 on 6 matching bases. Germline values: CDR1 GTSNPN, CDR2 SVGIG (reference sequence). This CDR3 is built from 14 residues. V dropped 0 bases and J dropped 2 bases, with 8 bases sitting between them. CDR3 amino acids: CAWSVRGPYNEQFF. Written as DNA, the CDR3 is TGTGCCTGGAGTGTCAGGGGACCCTACAATGAGCAGTTCTTC.

The CDR3 sequence: CASSAGQASDEQYF. CDR3 DNA: TGCGCCAGCAGCGCCGGACAGGCGTCAGACGAGCAGTACTTC. The V and J genes are TRBV5-1 and TRBJ2-7, with 7 bases matching TRBD1. CDR1 and CDR2 from the germline V gene are SGHRS and YFSETQ. CDR3 length: 14 amino acids. V shed 4 bases, J shed 5 bases, and the junction held 9 bases outside the gene matches.

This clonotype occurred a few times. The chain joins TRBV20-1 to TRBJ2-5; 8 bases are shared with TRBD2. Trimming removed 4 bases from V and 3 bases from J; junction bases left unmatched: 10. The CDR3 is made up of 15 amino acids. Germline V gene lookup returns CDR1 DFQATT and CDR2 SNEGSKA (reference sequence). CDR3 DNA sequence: TGCAGTGCTACCTCGGGGGGGAGTGCGGAAGAGACCCAGTACTTC. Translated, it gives CSATSGGSAEETQYF.

In nucleotides, the CDR3 is TGTGCCAGCAGTTTATATGGGCGGGGGTTGACGTACGAGCAGTACTTC. Its protein is CASSLYGRGLTYEQYF. V usage is TRBV12-3 or TRBV12-4 and J usage is TRBJ2-7; 7 bases agree with TRBD2. The CDR3 covers 16 residues. With V trimmed by 2 bases and J by 4 bases, 11 bases remained unmatched.

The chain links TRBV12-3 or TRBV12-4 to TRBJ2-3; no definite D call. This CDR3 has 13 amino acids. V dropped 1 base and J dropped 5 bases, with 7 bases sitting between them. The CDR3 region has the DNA TGTGCCAGCAGTTTAGGTGGTCAAGATACGCAGTATTTT. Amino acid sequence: CASSLGGQDTQYF.

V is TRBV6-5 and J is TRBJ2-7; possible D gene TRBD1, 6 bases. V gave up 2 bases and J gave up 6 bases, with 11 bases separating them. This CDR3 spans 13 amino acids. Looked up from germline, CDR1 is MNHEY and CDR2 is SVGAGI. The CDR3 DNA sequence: TGTGCCAGCAGTTACCGGGACATGTCCGAGCAGTACTTC. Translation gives CASSYRDMSEQYF.

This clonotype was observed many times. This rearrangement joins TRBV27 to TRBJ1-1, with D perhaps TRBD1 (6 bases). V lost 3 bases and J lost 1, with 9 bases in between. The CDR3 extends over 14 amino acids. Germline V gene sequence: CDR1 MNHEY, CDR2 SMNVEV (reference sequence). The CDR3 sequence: CASSLDRKNTEAFF. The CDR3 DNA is TGTGCCAGCAGTTTGGACAGAAAGAACACTGAAGCTTTCTTT.

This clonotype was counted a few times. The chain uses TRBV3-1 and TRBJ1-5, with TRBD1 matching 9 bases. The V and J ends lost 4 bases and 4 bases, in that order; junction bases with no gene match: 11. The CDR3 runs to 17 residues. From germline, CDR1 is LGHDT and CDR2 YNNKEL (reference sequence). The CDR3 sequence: CASSLGSPGQGNQPQHF. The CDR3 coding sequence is TGTGCCAGCAGCCTAGGAAGCCCGGGACAGGGAAATCAGCCCCAGCATTTT.

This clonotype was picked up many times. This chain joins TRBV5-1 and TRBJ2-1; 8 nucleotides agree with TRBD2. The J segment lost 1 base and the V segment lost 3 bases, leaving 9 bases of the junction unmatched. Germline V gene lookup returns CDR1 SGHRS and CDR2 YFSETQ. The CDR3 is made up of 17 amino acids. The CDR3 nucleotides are TGCGCCAGCAGCTACCCTCGGGCGGGAGGTTCCTACAATGAGCAGTTCTTC. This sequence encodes CASSYPRAGGSYNEQFF.

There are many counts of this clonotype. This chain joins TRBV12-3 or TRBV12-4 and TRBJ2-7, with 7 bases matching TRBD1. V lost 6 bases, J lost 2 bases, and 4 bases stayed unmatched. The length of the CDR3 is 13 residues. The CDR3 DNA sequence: TGTGCCAGCAGCCCGACAGGGCCCTACGAGCAGTACTTC. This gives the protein CASSPTGPYEQYF.

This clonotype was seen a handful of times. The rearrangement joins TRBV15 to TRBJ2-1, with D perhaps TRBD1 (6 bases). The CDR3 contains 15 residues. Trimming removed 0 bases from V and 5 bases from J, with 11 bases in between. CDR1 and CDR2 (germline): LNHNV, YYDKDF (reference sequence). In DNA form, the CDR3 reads TGTGCCACCAGCAGAGAAGGAAGGGGGAACAATGAGCAGTTCTTC. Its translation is CATSREGRGNNEQFF.

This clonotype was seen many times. The CDR3 DNA sequence: TGCAGCGGAAGGACAGGGGCGAACACCGGGGAGCTGTTTTTT. Amino acid sequence: CSGRTGANTGELFF. This rearrangement joins TRBV29-1 to TRBJ2-2, with 9 bases that match TRBD1. The CDR3 has 14 amino acids. Germline loops: CDR1 SQVTM, CDR2 ANQGSEA. V dropped 7 bases and J dropped 0; count of bases not matched to a gene: 3.

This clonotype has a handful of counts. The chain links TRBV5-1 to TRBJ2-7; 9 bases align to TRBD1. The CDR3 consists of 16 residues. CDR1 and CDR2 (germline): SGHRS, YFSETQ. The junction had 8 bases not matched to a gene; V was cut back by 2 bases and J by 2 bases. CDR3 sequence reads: CASSLLRQGVPYEQYF. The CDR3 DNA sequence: TGCGCCAGCAGCTTATTGAGACAGGGGGTCCCCTACGAGCAGTACTTC.

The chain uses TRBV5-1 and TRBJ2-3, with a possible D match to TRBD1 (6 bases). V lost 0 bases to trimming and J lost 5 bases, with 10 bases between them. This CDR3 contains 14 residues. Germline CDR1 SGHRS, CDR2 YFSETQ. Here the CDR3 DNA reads TGCGCCAGCAGCTTGGTGTCAGGGGAAGATACGCAGTATTTT. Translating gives CASSLVSGEDTQYF.

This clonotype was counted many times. CDR3 sequence (DNA): TGCAGCGTGGGGAAGATCATGAACACTGAAGCTTTCTTT. Protein: CSVGKIMNTEAFF. The rearrangement links TRBV29-1 to TRBJ1-1; D remains unclear. CDR1 and CDR2 from the germline V gene are SQVTM and ANQGSEA. This CDR3 contains 13 residues. Trimming stripped 6 bases from V and 0 bases from J, with 11 bases between.

CDR3 residues: CASSIGQGPWYEQYF. In DNA, the CDR3 is TGCGCCAGCAGCATCGGACAGGGCCCATGGTACGAGCAGTACTTC. The J gene is TRBJ2-7, the V gene TRBV5-1, with 8 bases aligning to TRBD1. CDR3 length: 15 residues. The V gene's germline CDR1 is SGHRS and CDR2 YFSETQ. The trim removed 4 bases at V and 4 bases at J, leaving 10 bases unmatched.